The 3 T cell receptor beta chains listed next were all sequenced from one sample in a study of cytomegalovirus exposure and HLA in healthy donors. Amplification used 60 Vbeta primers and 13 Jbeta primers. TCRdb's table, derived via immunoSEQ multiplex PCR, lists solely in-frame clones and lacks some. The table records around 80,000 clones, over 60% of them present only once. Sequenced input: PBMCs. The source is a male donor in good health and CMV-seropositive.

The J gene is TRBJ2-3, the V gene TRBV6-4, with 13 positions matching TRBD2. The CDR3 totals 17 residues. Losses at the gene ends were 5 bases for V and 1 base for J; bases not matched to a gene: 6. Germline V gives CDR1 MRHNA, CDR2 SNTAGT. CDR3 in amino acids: CASSPHGTSGGTDTQYF. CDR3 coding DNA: TGTGCCAGCAGTCCACACGGGACTAGCGGGGGCACAGATACGCAGTATTTT.

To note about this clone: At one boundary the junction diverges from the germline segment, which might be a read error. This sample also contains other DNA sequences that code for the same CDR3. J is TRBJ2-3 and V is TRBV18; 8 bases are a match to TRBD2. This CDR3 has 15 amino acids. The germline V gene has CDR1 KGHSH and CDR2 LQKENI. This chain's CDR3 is CASSPPSGSTDTQYF. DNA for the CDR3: TGTGCCAGCTCTCCACCTAGCGGGAGCACAGATACGCAGTATTTT.

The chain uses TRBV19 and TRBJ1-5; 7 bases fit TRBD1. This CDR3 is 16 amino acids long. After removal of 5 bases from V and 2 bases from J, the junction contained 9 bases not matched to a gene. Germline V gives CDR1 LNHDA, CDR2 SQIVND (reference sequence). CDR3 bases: TGTGCCAGTAGTGCCTCGACAGGGCCGGGCAATCAGCCCCAGCATTTT. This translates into CASSASTGPGNQPQHF.